These T cell receptor beta chains were read from a single sample in a study of shared clonotypes between healthy human individuals. Clones were read by immunoSEQ multiplex PCR, and TCRdb kept only the in-frame ones, dropping some. Here the sample spans about 2.1 million clones, approximately 94% being singletons. Material: naive CD8+ T cells from PBMCs. The receptors were sampled from a man between 18 and 29 years old in good health. Some clones in this sample may be carry-over from other donors' samples. The CDR3 runs from the conserved cysteine through the conserved F or W. D genes are given only for firm matches. Not all rows give a size; the values are once, few, many and, for expanded clones, a class.

TRBV4-1	-	TRBJ2-7	-	CASSQGRAYEQYF	TGCGCCAGCAGCCAGGGCAGGGCCTACGAGCAGTACTTC
TRBV7-6	-	TRBJ2-7	-	CASSPRDGYEQYF	TGTGCCAGCAGCCCCCGGGACGGCTACGAGCAGTACTTC
TRBV27	TRBD1	TRBJ2-6	-	CASSLGPRDRGYGANVLTF	TGTGCCAGCAGTTTAGGCCCCCGGGACAGGGGTTATGGGGCCAACGTCCTGACTTTC
TRBV2	-	TRBJ2-1	-	CASHNLMGNEQFF	TGTGCCAGCCACAATTTAATGGGGAATGAGCAGTTCTTC
TRBV28	TRBD1	TRBJ2-3	-	CASTQGAYSSTDTQYF	TGTGCCAGCACTCAGGGGGCTTATTCTAGCACAGATACGCAGTATTTT
TRBV11-2	-	TRBJ2-7	-	CASSLVSYEQYF	TGTGCCAGCAGCTTAGTGTCCTACGAGCAGTACTTC
TRBV10-2	TRBD1	TRBJ2-7	-	CASRGGTGGEADVAYEQYF	TGCGCCAGCAGGGGGGGGACAGGGGGCGAAGCGGATGTCGCCTACGAGCAGTACTTC
TRBV5-1	-	TRBJ1-3	once	CASSFEGNGGNTIYF	TGCGCCAGCAGCTTTGAGGGGAATGGTGGAAACACCATATATTTT
TRBV11-3	TRBD2	TRBJ2-1	-	CASSLDHWREGRNEQFF	TGTGCCAGCAGCTTAGATCATTGGCGGGAGGGCCGGAATGAGCAGTTCTTC
TRBV5-1	TRBD2	TRBJ2-7	-	CASSSWGAGGPYEQYF	TGCGCCAGCAGCTCGTGGGGCGCGGGAGGACCCTACGAGCAGTACTTC
TRBV6-6	-	TRBJ2-2	-	CASSPFSTGNTGELFF	TGTGCCAGCAGCCCCTTCTCGACGGGGAACACCGGGGAGCTGTTTTTT
TRBV7-9	-	TRBJ2-5	-	CASSSETSQETQYF	TGTGCCAGCAGCTCAGAGACGTCACAAGAGACCCAGTACTTC
TRBV10-1	TRBD2	TRBJ2-1	-	CASSTSGYYNEQFF	TGCGCCAGCTCGACTAGCGGATACTACAATGAGCAGTTCTTC
TRBV7-9	-	TRBJ2-7	-	CASSLTAAAEQYF	TGTGCCAGCAGCTTAACAGCGGCAGCTGAGCAGTACTTC
TRBV6-5	TRBD1	TRBJ1-2	-	CASSPHRGGSYGYTF	TGTGCCAGCAGCCCTCACAGGGGGGGAAGTTATGGCTACACCTTC
TRBV9	TRBD1	TRBJ1-2	once	CASSPPGQGAHGYTF	TGTGCCAGCAGCCCCCCGGGACAGGGGGCCCATGGCTACACCTTC
TRBV6-5	TRBD1	TRBJ1-1	-	CASSLTGGRGTEAFF	TGTGCCAGCAGTTTGACAGGGGGCCGGGGGACTGAAGCTTTCTTT
TRBV7-3	TRBD2	TRBJ2-5	-	CASSVGIAGEETQYF	TGTGCCAGCAGCGTAGGCATAGCGGGGGAAGAGACCCAGTACTTC
TRBV27	TRBD1	TRBJ2-1	-	CASSLWTGYVAEQFF	TGTGCCAGCAGTCTGTGGACAGGTTATGTTGCTGAGCAGTTCTTC
TRBV6-5	-	TRBJ2-1	-	CASSNPSEQFF	TGTGCCAGCAGTAATCCTAGCGAGCAGTTCTTC
TRBV7-9	-	TRBJ2-1	-	CASTPRDLYNEQFF	TGTGCCAGCACCCCGAGAGACTTATACAATGAGCAGTTCTTC
TRBV28	-	TRBJ1-1	-	CASSAAENTEAFF	TGTGCCAGCAGTGCGGCTGAGAACACTGAAGCTTTCTTT
TRBV29-1	-	TRBJ1-2	few	CSVPRQVGGYTF	TGCAGCGTTCCCAGGCAGGTCGGTGGCTACACCTTC
TRBV5-1	TRBD2	TRBJ2-1	-	CASRGAGDMNEQFF	TGCGCCAGCAGGGGAGCGGGGGACATGAATGAGCAGTTCTTC
TRBV10-2	TRBD1	TRBJ1-1	-	CASSAWTGTEAFF	TGCGCCAGCAGTGCCTGGACAGGGACTGAAGCTTTCTTT
TRBV28	-	TRBJ1-5	-	CASSPRRARPQHF	TGTGCCAGCAGTCCACGACGGGCGCGCCCCCAGCATTTT
TRBV5-6	TRBD1	TRBJ1-3	-	CASSLAGGQGRNRTIYF	TGTGCCAGCAGCTTGGCAGGGGGACAGGGGAGGAATAGGACCATATATTTT